Shown below are 10 T cell receptor beta chains from a single sample sequenced in a study of STAT3 mutations in large granular lymphocyte leukemia (dated by TCRdb to about 2019). The protocol used for the library was the immunoSEQ multiplex PCR assay. Held by TCRdb, this immuneACCESS table contains in-frame sequences only and omits some clones. Under half of the omission traces to an unresolved V gene where checked; the cause of the rest is unknown. The table for this sample lists 2,000 to 2,500 clones; more than 20% of them were counted only once. The top ten clonotypes cover 70% of the sample. Their recognized antigens are unknown. Study-level results and caveats: At least one immunodominant TCRbeta clonotype was present in every T-LGLL patient, and multiple immunodominant subclonotypes appeared in about half of the T-LGLL patients.

The sequencing sample was made of peripheral blood mononuclear cells. These receptors came from a man in his fifties or sixties with T-cell large granular lymphocyte leukemia. Some clones in this sample may be carry-over from other donors' samples. The age is the age at diagnosis.

The CDR3 region has the DNA TGTGCCAGCAGCCAGGCTATCGATTACGAGCAGTACTTC. Translated: CASSQAIDYEQYF. This chain links TRBV6-1 with TRBJ2-7; D unclear. The V gene's germline CDR1 is MNHNS and CDR2 SASEGT. V was cut by 6 bases and J by 4 bases, with 13 bases left in between. The CDR3 is made up of 13 amino acids.

The chain joins TRBV7-9 to TRBJ1-3; D is undetermined. The CDR3 has 15 amino acids. The V and J ends lost 2 bases and 0 bases respectively, with 8 bases between them. In germline, CDR1 is SEHNR, CDR2 FQNEAQ (reference sequence). CDR3 in amino acids: CASSLMIGSGNTIYF. The DNA for the CDR3 is TGTGCCAGCAGCTTAATGATCGGCTCTGGAAACACCATATATTTT. Based on the CDR3 plus reference TRBV7-9 and TRBJ1-3, the full variable domain is DTGVSQNPRHKITKRGQNVTFRCDPISEHNRLYWYRQTLGQGPEFLTYFQNEAQLEKSRLLSDRFSAERPKGSFSTLEIQRTEQGDSAMYLCASSLMIGSGNTIYFGEGSWLTVV.

Sample share makes this clone large. The V call is TRBV5-1, the J call TRBJ1-1; weak D call: TRBD1 (5 bases). This CDR3 comprises 12 residues. Trimming removed 2 bases from V and 7 bases from J, with 9 bases in between. Germline values: CDR1 SGHRS, CDR2 YFSETQ. As DNA, the CDR3 is TGCGCCAGCAGCTTCTCCGGGGGTGAAGCTTTCTTT. It translates to CASSFSGGEAFF.

A few counts support this clone. V and J are TRBV7-9 and TRBJ2-7; D is possibly TRBD1 (5 bases). The length of the CDR3 is 13 residues. Trimming took off 7 bases at V and 5 bases at J, with 15 bases between the two ends. Germline CDR1 and CDR2: SEHNR and FQNEAQ (reference sequence). This chain's CDR3 is CASKPPQGNEQYV. For the CDR3, the DNA is TGTGCCAGCAAACCTCCTCAGGGTAACGAGCAGTACGTC.

This clone was picked up a small number of times. The chain uses TRBV15 and TRBJ1-5; D unresolved. Germline V gene data show CDR1 as LNHNV and CDR2 as YYDKDF (reference sequence). V dropped 0 bases and J dropped 5 bases, with 2 bases sitting between them. The CDR3 length is 12 residues. The CDR3 DNA is TGTGCCACCAGCAGAGACGATCAGCCCCAGCATTTT. This gives the protein CATSRDDQPQHF.

This clone was observed a single time. The chain couples TRBV29-1 to TRBJ1-1; no clear D gene. CDR1 is SQVTM, CDR2 ANQGSEA, per germline. CDR3 length equals 11 residues. Trimming pared 7 bases from V and 3 bases from J, leaving 9 bases between. CDR3 amino acids: CSARDYTEAFF. The CDR3 nucleotides are TGCAGCGCGAGGGATTACACTGAAGCTTTCTTT.

This sequence joins TRBV6-1 and TRBJ1-3, with no clear D. Germline-derived CDR1 and CDR2 are MNHNS and SASEGT. The V end lost 3 bases, the J end lost 2 bases, and 11 bases lay between the germline ends. There are 15 residues in the CDR3. CDR3 protein: CASSDDPSPGNTIYF. The DNA of the CDR3 is TGTGCCAGCAGTGACGACCCTTCCCCTGGAAACACCATATATTTT.

A few counts support this clone. This chain links TRBV4-1 with TRBJ2-1; D may correspond to TRBD1 or TRBD2 (5 bases each). In germline, CDR1 is MGHRA, CDR2 YSYEKL. Between the trimmed V and J ends, which lost 0 bases and 6 bases, there was a span of 18 bases. The CDR3 has 17 amino acids. The CDR3 nucleotides read TGCGCCAGCAGCCAAGACCCCAAAGCCCTTGGGGGCAATGAGCAGTTCTTC. It translates to CASSQDPKALGGNEQFF.

The DNA for the CDR3 is TGCGCCAGCAGCCAAGATCGTCGGTCCCGCAACATTCAGTACTTC. The encoded protein is CASSQDRRSRNIQYF. The chain uses TRBV4-3 and TRBJ2-4; no definite D call. The V end was cut by 0 bases, the J end by 7 bases, with 13 bases between. Germline assignment: CDR1 LGHNA and CDR2 YSLEER. The CDR3 loop spans 15 amino acids.

The chain combines TRBV7-2 with TRBJ1-2; D is perhaps TRBD1 (6 bases). The CDR3 contains 17 residues. In germline, CDR1 is SGHTA, CDR2 FQGNSA. V lost 2 bases to trimming and J lost 5 bases, with 21 bases between them. This CDR3 is CASSLKGFSGDRYGYTF. CDR3 nucleotide sequence: TGTGCCAGCAGCTTAAAAGGCTTTTCAGGGGATAGGTATGGCTACACCTTC.